This T cell receptor beta chain was recorded in a study of T cell responses to AZD1222 COVID-19 vaccine. CDR1 is MNHEY and CDR2 is SMNVEV in the germline V gene (reference sequence). The CDR3 runs to 15 residues. The V and J ends lost 4 bases and 12 bases respectively, with 24 bases between them. Method: immunoSEQ multiplex PCR; TCRdb's copy keeps in-frame clones and lacks some. The table has 130,000 to 150,000 clones, about 93% seen once; the top ten hold roughly 2%. The V gene is TRBV27, the J gene TRBJ1-1; D is undetermined. Sequenced material: peripheral blood, taken on day 0 of AZD1222 vaccination. This clonotype was obtained from an adult in good health. DNA of the CDR3: TGTGCCAGCAGTTCCATGACGGGCCCCGGAACAAACACTTTCTTT. This codes for CASSSMTGPGTNTFF.